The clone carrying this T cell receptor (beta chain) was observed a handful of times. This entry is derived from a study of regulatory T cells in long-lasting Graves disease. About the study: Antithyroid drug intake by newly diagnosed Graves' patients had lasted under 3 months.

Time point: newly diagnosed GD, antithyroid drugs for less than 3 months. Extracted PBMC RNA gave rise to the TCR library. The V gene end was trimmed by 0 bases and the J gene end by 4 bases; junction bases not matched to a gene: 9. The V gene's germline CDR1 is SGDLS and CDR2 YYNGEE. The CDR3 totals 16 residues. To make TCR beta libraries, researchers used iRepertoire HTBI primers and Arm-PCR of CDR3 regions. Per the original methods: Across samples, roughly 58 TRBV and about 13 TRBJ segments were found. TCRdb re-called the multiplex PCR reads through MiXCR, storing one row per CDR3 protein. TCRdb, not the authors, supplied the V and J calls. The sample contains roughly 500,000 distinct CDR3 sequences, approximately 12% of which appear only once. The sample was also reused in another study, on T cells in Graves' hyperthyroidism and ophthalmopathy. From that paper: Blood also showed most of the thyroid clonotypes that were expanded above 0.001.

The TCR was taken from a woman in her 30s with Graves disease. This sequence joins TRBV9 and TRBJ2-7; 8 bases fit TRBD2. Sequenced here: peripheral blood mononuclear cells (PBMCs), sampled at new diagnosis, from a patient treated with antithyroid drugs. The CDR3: CASSVVFSGKLYEQYF. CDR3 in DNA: TGTGCCAGCAGCGTAGTTTTTAGCGGGAAATTGTACGAGCAGTACTTC.